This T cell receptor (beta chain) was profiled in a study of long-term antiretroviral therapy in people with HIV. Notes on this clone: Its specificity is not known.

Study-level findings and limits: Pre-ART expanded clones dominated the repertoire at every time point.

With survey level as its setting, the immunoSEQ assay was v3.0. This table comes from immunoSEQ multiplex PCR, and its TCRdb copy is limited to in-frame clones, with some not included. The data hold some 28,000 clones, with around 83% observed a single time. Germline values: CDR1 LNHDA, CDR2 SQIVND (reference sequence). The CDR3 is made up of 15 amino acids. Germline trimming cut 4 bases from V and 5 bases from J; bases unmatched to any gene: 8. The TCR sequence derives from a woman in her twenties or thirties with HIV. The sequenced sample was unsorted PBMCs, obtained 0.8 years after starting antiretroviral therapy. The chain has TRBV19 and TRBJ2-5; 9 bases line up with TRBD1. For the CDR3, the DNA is TGTGCCAGTAGTACGCCGGGACAGGGCCGCGAGACCCAGTACTTC. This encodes CASSTPGQGRETQYF.